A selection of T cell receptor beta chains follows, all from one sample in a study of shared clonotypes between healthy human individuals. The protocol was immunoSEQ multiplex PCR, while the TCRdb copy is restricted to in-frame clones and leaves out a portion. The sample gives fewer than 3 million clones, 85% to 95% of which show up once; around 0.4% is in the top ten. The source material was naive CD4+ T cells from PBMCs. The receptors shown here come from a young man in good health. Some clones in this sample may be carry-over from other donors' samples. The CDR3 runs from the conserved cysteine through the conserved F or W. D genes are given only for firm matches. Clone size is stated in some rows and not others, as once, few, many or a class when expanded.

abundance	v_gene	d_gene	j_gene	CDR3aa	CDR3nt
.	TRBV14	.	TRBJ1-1	CASSQFRGPMNTEAFF	TGTGCCAGCAGCCAATTCCGGGGCCCTATGAACACTGAAGCTTTCTTT
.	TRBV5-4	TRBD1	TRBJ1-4	CASSTRGQGLLNEKLFF	TGTGCCAGCAGCACCAGGGGACAGGGTCTCCTTAATGAAAAACTGTTTTTT
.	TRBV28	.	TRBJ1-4	CASSLSRLGEKLFF	TGTGCCAGCAGTTTATCACGTTTGGGTGAAAAACTGTTTTTT
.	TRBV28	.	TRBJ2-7	CASSPSDLRGSYEQYF	TGTGCCAGCAGTCCCTCGGACTTAAGGGGGTCCTACGAGCAGTACTTC
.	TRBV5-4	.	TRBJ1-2	CASRKPGTTYGYTF	TGTGCCAGCAGGAAGCCCGGGACAACATATGGCTACACCTTC
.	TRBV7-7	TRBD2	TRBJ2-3	CASSQNAGADTQYF	TGTGCCAGCAGCCAAAACGCGGGAGCAGATACGCAGTATTTT
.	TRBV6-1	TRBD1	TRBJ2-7	CASIRGGGYNEQYF	TGTGCCAGCATCAGAGGGGGCGGTTACAACGAGCAGTACTTC
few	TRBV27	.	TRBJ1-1	CASSAYNTEAFF	TGTGCCAGCAGTGCCTATAACACTGAAGCTTTCTTT
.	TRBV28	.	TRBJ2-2	CASTSSRQRTGELFF	TGTGCCAGCACCTCAAGTAGGCAGAGGACCGGGGAGCTGTTTTTT
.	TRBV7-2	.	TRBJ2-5	CASSPGVGIQETQYF	TGTGCCAGCAGCCCCGGTGTGGGTATCCAAGAGACCCAGTACTTC
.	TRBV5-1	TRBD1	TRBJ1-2	CASSSNRGQNGYTF	TGCGCCAGCAGCTCGAACAGGGGGCAAAATGGCTACACCTTC
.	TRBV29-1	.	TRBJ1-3	CSVYVPGNTIYF	TGCAGCGTTTATGTGCCTGGAAACACCATATATTTT
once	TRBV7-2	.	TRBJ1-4	CASSLPANNEKLFF	TGTGCCAGCAGCCTTCCAGCTAATAATGAAAAACTGTTTTTT
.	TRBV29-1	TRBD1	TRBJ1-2	CSVEDPDRSEANYGYTF	TGCAGCGTTGAAGATCCGGACAGGTCGGAAGCTAACTATGGCTACACCTTC
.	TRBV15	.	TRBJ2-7	CATSRGGGSPNEQYF	TGTGCCACCAGCAGAGGCGGCGGGTCTCCTAACGAGCAGTACTTC
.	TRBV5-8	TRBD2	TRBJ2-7	CASSKGLGGYEQYF	TGTGCCAGCAGCAAGGGACTAGGAGGGTACGAGCAGTACTTC
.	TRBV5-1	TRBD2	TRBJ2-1	CASSLIRLADYNEQFF	TGCGCCAGCAGCTTGATAAGACTAGCGGATTACAATGAGCAGTTCTTC
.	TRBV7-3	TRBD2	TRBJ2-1	CASSPGTGGYNEQFF	TGTGCCAGCAGCCCCGGGACGGGGGGCTACAATGAGCAGTTCTTC
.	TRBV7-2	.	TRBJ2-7	CASSPGPGPLDEQYF	TGTGCCAGCAGCCCGGGGCCGGGGCCTTTAGACGAGCAGTACTTC
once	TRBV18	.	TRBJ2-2	CASSPLTGGLTGELFF	TGTGCCAGCTCACCACTTACAGGAGGGCTAACCGGGGAGCTGTTTTTT
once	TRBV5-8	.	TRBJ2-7	CASSKSRGTLEPYEQYF	TGTGCCAGCAGCAAATCACGAGGGACGTTGGAACCCTACGAGCAGTACTTC
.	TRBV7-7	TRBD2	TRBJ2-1	CASSLGYSGTGEQFF	TGTGCCAGCAGCTTAGGGTACAGCGGGACCGGTGAGCAGTTCTTC
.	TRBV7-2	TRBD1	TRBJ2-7	CASKERAGTASYEQYF	TGTGCCAGCAAGGAACGCGCCGGGACAGCCTCCTACGAGCAGTACTTC
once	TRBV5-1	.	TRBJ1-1	CASSLTENTEAFF	TGCGCCAGCAGCCTTACCGAGAACACTGAAGCTTTCTTT
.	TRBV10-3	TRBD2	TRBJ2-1	CAISITGGSYNEQFF	TGTGCCATCAGTATCACGGGGGGCTCCTACAATGAGCAGTTCTTC
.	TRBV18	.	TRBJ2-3	CASSPLAQGTDTQYF	TGTGCCAGCTCACCACTTGCGCAGGGCACAGATACGCAGTATTTT
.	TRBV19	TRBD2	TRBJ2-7	CASSTTSGESYEQYF	TGTGCCAGTAGCACCACTAGCGGAGAATCCTACGAGCAGTACTTC
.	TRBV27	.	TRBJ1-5	CASSRGRRRDQPQHF	TGTGCCAGCAGTCGGGGACGGCGGAGAGATCAGCCCCAGCATTTT
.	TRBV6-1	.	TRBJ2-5	CASSEAWATETQYF	TGTGCCAGCAGTGAAGCTTGGGCTACAGAGACCCAGTACTTC
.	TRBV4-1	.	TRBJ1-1	CASSQEPWTEAFF	TGCGCCAGCAGCCAAGAACCCTGGACTGAAGCTTTCTTT
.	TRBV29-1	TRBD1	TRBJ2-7	CSVEDLGEGAYTYEQYF	TGCAGCGTTGAAGATCTAGGCGAGGGGGCGTACACCTACGAGCAGTACTTC
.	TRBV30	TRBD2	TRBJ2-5	CAWSGGGETQYF	TGTGCCTGGAGCGGGGGGGGAGAGACCCAGTACTTC
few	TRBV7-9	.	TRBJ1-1	CASSLAGDTEAFF	TGTGCCAGCAGCTTAGCCGGGGACACTGAAGCTTTCTTT
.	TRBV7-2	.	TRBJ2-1	CASSLAQVRNEQFF	TGTGCCAGCAGCTTAGCCCAGGTTCGCAATGAGCAGTTCTTC
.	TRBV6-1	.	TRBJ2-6	CASSDGISGANVLTF	TGTGCCAGCAGTGATGGGATTTCTGGGGCCAACGTCCTGACTTTC
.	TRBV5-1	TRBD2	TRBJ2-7	CASSLGGTSGNYEQYF	TGCGCCAGCAGCTTGGGTGGGACTAGCGGGAACTACGAGCAGTACTTC
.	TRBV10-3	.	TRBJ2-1	CAISGHQNNEQFF	TGTGCCATCAGTGGGCATCAGAACAATGAGCAGTTCTTC
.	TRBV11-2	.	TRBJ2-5	CASSLQQGTTQETQYF	TGTGCCAGCAGCCTCCAACAGGGGACTACACAAGAGACCCAGTACTTC
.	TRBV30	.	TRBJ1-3	CAWSPLGRVVDTIYF	TGTGCCTGGAGTCCCCTCGGGAGGGTGGTTGACACCATATATTTT
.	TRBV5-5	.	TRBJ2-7	CASSLGPKYEQYF	TGTGCCAGCAGCTTGGGGCCAAAATACGAGCAGTACTTC
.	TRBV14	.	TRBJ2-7	CASSLLSGTAPGEQYF	TGTGCCAGCAGCCTATTATCCGGGACCGCCCCGGGGGAGCAGTACTTC
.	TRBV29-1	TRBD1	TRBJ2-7	CSVEGQSYEQYF	TGCAGCGTCGAGGGACAGTCCTACGAGCAGTACTTC
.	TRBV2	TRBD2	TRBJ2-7	CASRETGGSPYEQYF	TGTGCCAGCAGAGAAACCGGGGGGTCTCCCTACGAGCAGTACTTC
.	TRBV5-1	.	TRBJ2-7	CASSFSTTGSFTYEQYF	TGCGCCAGCAGCTTTTCAACTACAGGGTCCTTTACCTACGAGCAGTACTTC
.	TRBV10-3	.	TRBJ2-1	CAIRADSYFYNEQFF	TGTGCCATCAGGGCGGACAGTTACTTCTACAATGAGCAGTTCTTC
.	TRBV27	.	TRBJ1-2	CASSGLDSLEGNYGYTF	TGTGCCAGCAGTGGCCTAGACTCCCTAGAGGGAAACTATGGCTACACCTTC
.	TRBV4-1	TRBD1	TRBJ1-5	CASSPIPGTDINQPQHF	TGCGCCAGCAGCCCCATCCCCGGGACAGATATTAATCAGCCCCAGCATTTT
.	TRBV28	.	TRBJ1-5	CASSTAGGNQPQHF	TGTGCCAGCAGCACGGCAGGGGGCAATCAGCCCCAGCATTTT
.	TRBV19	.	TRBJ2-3	CASRPDPTDTQYF	TGTGCCAGTAGACCAGACCCGACAGATACGCAGTATTTT
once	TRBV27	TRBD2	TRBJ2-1	CASSLGVGIAGEDEQFF	TGTGCCAGCAGCCTTGGGGTGGGAATAGCGGGAGAGGATGAGCAGTTCTTC
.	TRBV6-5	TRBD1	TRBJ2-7	CASSYSGTGGAKYF	TGTGCCAGCAGTTACTCAGGGACAGGGGGCGCAAAGTACTTC
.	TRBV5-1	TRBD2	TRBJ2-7	CASSAVASGSYEQYF	TGCGCCAGCAGCGCCGTGGCTAGCGGGAGCTACGAGCAGTACTTC
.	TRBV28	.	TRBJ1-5	CASSLWGVGPSNQPQHF	TGTGCCAGCAGTTTATGGGGGGTCGGACCTAGCAATCAGCCCCAGCATTTT
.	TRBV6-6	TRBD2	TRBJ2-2	CASSRGLAGVTGELFF	TGTGCCAGCAGTCGGGGACTAGCGGGAGTTACCGGGGAGCTGTTTTTT